The 25 T cell receptor beta chains reported below all come from one sample, sequenced in a study of blood T cell repertoires in COVID-19. Here immunoSEQ multiplex PCR was the method, and the copy in TCRdb shows in-frame clones only, minus some. The sample carries under 80,000 clones, over 70% recorded once. The sequenced sample consisted of peripheral blood. The receptors were gathered from a human donor in a cohort sampled during active COVID-19.

The gene calls are TRBV12-3 or TRBV12-4 and TRBJ1-2, with TRBD1 as a possible D gene (6 bases). The ends were cut back, 8 bases at V and 4 bases at J, with 14 bases in the middle. The CDR3 contains 13 residues. As DNA, the CDR3 is TGTGCCAGCTCGACAGGCCTTGGCTATGGCTACACCTTC. Protein product: CASSTGLGYGYTF.

The V gene is TRBV16, the J gene TRBJ1-2; possibly TRBD1 for D (5 bases). Trimming shortened V by 4 bases and J by 2 bases, and 14 bases separated the two germline ends. Germline CDR1 reads KGHSY; CDR2 reads FQNENV. This CDR3 contains 15 residues. This CDR3 is CASSPPGGRNYGYTF. The DNA for the CDR3 is TGTGCCAGCAGCCCCCCGGGGGGGAGAAACTATGGCTACACCTTC.

This clone appeared once. This chain connects TRBV30 to TRBJ1-5, with D possibly TRBD1 on 6 matching bases. Germline CDR1 is GTSNPN and CDR2 is SVGIG (reference sequence). The germline V and J ends were trimmed by 5 bases and 5 bases, with 13 bases remaining between them. This CDR3 has 13 residues. The CDR3 DNA is TGTGCCTGGGCCAGGGGAGACGATCAGCCCCAGCATTTT. Its protein product is CAWARGDDQPQHF.

The chain uses TRBV30 and TRBJ1-1; 9 nucleotides align to TRBD1. The germline gives CDR1 GTSNPN, CDR2 SVGIG (reference sequence). Unmatched junction bases numbered 4, after V lost 5 bases and J lost 3 bases. The CDR3 is 13 residues long. The CDR3 loop is CAWGRQGDTEAFF. In DNA form, the CDR3 reads TGTGCCTGGGGAAGACAGGGGGACACTGAAGCTTTCTTT.

The chain uses TRBV28 and TRBJ2-7; 7 bases align to TRBD1. The germline gives CDR1 MDHEN, CDR2 SYDVKM. V dropped 4 bases and J dropped 1; count of bases not matched to a gene: 7. The CDR3 length is 15 residues. CDR3 amino acids: CASSSGTAISYEQYF. The CDR3 DNA follows: TGTGCCAGCAGTTCAGGGACAGCCATTTCCTACGAGCAGTACTTC. Filled out from reference TRBV28 and TRBJ2-7, the complete variable domain reads DVKVTQSSRYLVKRTGEKVFLECVQDMDHENMFWYRQDPGLGLRLIYFSYDVKMKEKGDIPEGYSVSREKKERFSLILESASTNQTSMYLCASSSGTAISYEQYFGPGTRLTVT.

As concerns this clone: This may stem from a read error, because a much larger clone lies one nucleotide away. This chain connects TRBV2 to TRBJ2-3, with 9 nucleotides matching TRBD1. V lost 4 bases and J lost 0; bases outside the gene matches: 2. Germline assignment: CDR1 SNHLY and CDR2 FYNNEI. The CDR3 has 15 residues. CDR3 nucleotides: TGTGCCAGCAGTGCCGGGACAGGGAGCACAGATACGCAGTATTTT. It codes for CASSAGTGSTDTQYF. The variable domain in full, completed from reference TRBV2 and TRBJ2-3, reads EPEVTQTPSHQVTQMGQEVILRCVPISNHLYFYWYRQILGQKVEFLVSFYNNEISEKSEIFDDQFSVERPDGSNFTLKIRSTKLEDSAMYFCASSAGTGSTDTQYFGPGTRLTVL.

The V gene is TRBV19, the J gene TRBJ1-1; 8 nucleotides match TRBD1. This CDR3 comprises 15 residues. CDR1 is LNHDA and CDR2 is SQIVND in the germline V gene (reference sequence). J lost 1 base, V lost 7 bases, and 8 bases had no gene match. The CDR3 DNA sequence: TGTGCCAGTACCGATCCTACAGGGGGGAACACTGAAGCTTTCTTT. Translating it yields CASTDPTGGNTEAFF.

This clone showed up just a few times. V usage is TRBV19 and J usage is TRBJ1-4; a weak D match, TRBD1 (6 bases). CDR3 length: 14 amino acids. The V end lost 4 bases, the J end lost 6 bases, and 12 bases lay between the germline ends. The germline V gene has CDR1 LNHDA and CDR2 SQIVND (reference sequence). The CDR3 here is CASSKQGWDEKLFF. CDR3 coding DNA: TGTGCCAGTAGTAAACAGGGATGGGATGAAAAACTGTTTTTT.

The chain recombines TRBV10-3 with TRBJ2-1; the match to TRBD2 covers 14 bases. The length of the CDR3 is 16 residues. Per the germline V gene, CDR1 is ENHRY and CDR2 is SYGVKD. V shed 3 bases, J shed 5 bases, and the junction held 3 bases outside the gene matches. The CDR3 reads CAISDPGLAGDNEQFF. CDR3 bases: TGTGCCATCAGTGATCCGGGACTAGCGGGAGACAATGAGCAGTTCTTC.

The genes are TRBV11-2 and TRBJ2-7; tentatively, D is TRBD2 (6 bases). Trimming pared 1 base from V and 2 bases from J, leaving 12 bases between. The germline CDR1 and CDR2 sequences are SGHAT and FQNNGV. CDR3 size: 15 residues. This CDR3 is CASSLVAGEAYEQYF. The CDR3 nucleotides are TGTGCCAGCAGCTTAGTTGCCGGGGAGGCCTACGAGCAGTACTTC.

This clone was seen only a few times. This sequence joins TRBV5-6 and TRBJ2-5; TRBD2 might be the D (6 bases). V was cut by 4 bases and J by 3 bases, with 13 bases left in between. CDR1 and CDR2 (germline): SGHDT, YYEEEE. The CDR3 covers 14 residues. The CDR3: CASSGRGREETQYF. Here the CDR3 DNA reads TGTGCCAGCAGCGGGCGGGGCAGGGAAGAGACCCAGTACTTC.

This clone was detected only a few times. This sequence joins TRBV24-1 and TRBJ2-2; 14 nucleotides match TRBD2. V trimming: 4 bases; J trimming: 5 bases; junction bases outside the gene matches: 8. The germline V gene encodes CDR1 KGHDR and CDR2 SFDVKD. The CDR3 spans 18 residues. CDR3 DNA sequence: TGTGCCACCAGTGACCGGGGGACTAGCGGGAGTGGGACCGGGGAGCTGTTTTTT. Residues: CATSDRGTSGSGTGELFF.

The chain combines TRBV19 with TRBJ1-5; TRBD1 matches at 8 bases. CDR1 is LNHDA, CDR2 SQIVND, per germline (reference sequence). The CDR3 runs 15 residues. J was trimmed by 3 bases and V by 6 bases; bases with no gene match: 7. The CDR3 loop is CASRWTGMVNQPQHF. The CDR3 DNA follows: TGTGCCAGTAGATGGACAGGGATGGTCAATCAGCCCCAGCATTTT. Combining the CDR3 with reference TRBV19 and TRBJ1-5 gives the whole variable domain DGGITQSPKYLFRKEGQNVTLSCEQNLNHDAMYWYRQDPGQGLRLIYYSQIVNDFQKGDIAEGYSVSREKKESFPLTVTSAQKNPTAFYLCASRWTGMVNQPQHFGDGTRLSIL.

V is TRBV10-3 and J is TRBJ2-1, with 10 bases fitting TRBD2. Losses at the gene ends were 6 bases for V and 7 bases for J; bases not matched to a gene: 9. The CDR3 is made up of 15 amino acids. Germline CDR1 ENHRY, CDR2 SYGVKD. For the CDR3, the DNA is TGTGCCATCAGAGAAGGGACTAGCGCGTTGAATGAGCAGTTCTTC. Residues: CAIREGTSALNEQFF.

Only a few counts were recorded for this clone. J is TRBJ2-7 and V is TRBV2, with D uncertain. V was cut by 6 bases and J by 6 bases, with 12 bases left in between. This CDR3 comprises 12 residues. Germline CDR1 SNHLY, CDR2 FYNNEI. This chain's CDR3 is CASSRAGSEQYV. The CDR3 bases are TGTGCCAGCAGCCGAGCCGGGTCCGAGCAGTACGTC.

The V gene is TRBV9, the J gene TRBJ2-1; 10 bases are a match to TRBD2. The CDR3 is made up of 14 amino acids. The J segment lost 7 bases and the V segment lost 0 bases, leaving 1 base of the junction unmatched. Germline values: CDR1 SGDLS, CDR2 YYNGEE. CDR3 bases: TGTGCCAGCAGCGTAGGAGCGGGGGGGAATGAGCAGTTCTTC. It yields the protein CASSVGAGGNEQFF.

In its sample, this clone was seen a few times. V and J are TRBV6-6 and TRBJ1-3; no clear D gene. Germline V gene sequence: CDR1 MNHNY, CDR2 SVGAGI (reference sequence). Trimming shortened V by 6 bases and J by 7 bases, and 10 bases separated the two germline ends. The CDR3 contains 12 residues. CDR3 nucleotide sequence: TGTGCCAGCAGCCCATCGGGTAACACCATATATTTT. Its protein product is CASSPSGNTIYF.

The rearrangement links TRBV24-1 to TRBJ2-1; 8 bases are a match to TRBD2. Germline CDR1 KGHDR, CDR2 SFDVKD. V lost 5 bases to trimming and J lost 6 bases; unmatched junction nucleotides: 14. This CDR3 contains 17 residues. The CDR3: CATSVQGVGTRANEQFF. The CDR3 nucleotides read TGTGCCACCAGTGTCCAAGGTGTCGGGACTAGGGCCAATGAGCAGTTCTTC.

This chain uses TRBV5-1 with TRBJ2-7; TRBD1 is a possible D gene (5 bases). Germline loops: CDR1 SGHRS, CDR2 YFSETQ. The CDR3 is 14 residues long. V shed 4 bases and J shed 6 bases, with 17 bases lying between them. The CDR3 here is CASSLESQGSEQYF. The CDR3 region has the DNA TGCGCCAGCAGCCTTGAGTCTCAGGGAAGCGAGCAGTACTTC.

The chain has TRBV29-1 and TRBJ2-5; possible D gene TRBD2, 5 bases. This CDR3 is built from 15 residues. V lost 1 base to trimming and J lost 4 bases, with 16 bases between them. The V gene's germline CDR1 is SQVTM and CDR2 ANQGSEA. CDR3 sequence: CSVEGREGAPETQYF. The CDR3 region has the DNA TGCAGCGTTGAAGGTCGGGAAGGAGCCCCAGAGACCCAGTACTTC.

The V gene is TRBV6-1, the J gene TRBJ2-4, with a tentative D call TRBD2 (7 bases). The CDR3 spans 16 residues. The V and J ends lost 1 base and 4 bases respectively, with 14 bases between them. The germline V gene has CDR1 MNHNS and CDR2 SASEGT. The CDR3 sequence is CASSEVWGGGKNIQYF. CDR3 DNA sequence: TGTGCCAGCAGTGAAGTGTGGGGAGGGGGGAAAAACATTCAGTACTTC.

The gene calls are TRBV19 and TRBJ2-6, with D unclear. CDR3 length: 14 residues. With 7 bases removed from V and 0 bases from J, the gap between germline ends came to 7 bases. Germline values: CDR1 LNHDA, CDR2 SQIVND (reference sequence). CDR3 in amino acids: CASNSGSGANVLTF. DNA of the CDR3: TGTGCCAGTAATTCGGGCTCTGGGGCCAACGTCCTGACTTTC.

This clone was found a few times. The chain carries TRBV4-1 and TRBJ1-3, with 9 bases that match TRBD1. This CDR3 has 15 residues. Germline CDR1 is MGHRA and CDR2 is YSYEKL. Trimming at V came to 2 bases and at J to 3 bases, leaving 2 bases not matched to a gene. In DNA, the CDR3 is TGCGCCAGCAGCCAACCGACAGGGGGTGGAAACACCATATATTTT. Encoded protein: CASSQPTGGGNTIYF.

In its sample, this clone was seen many times. Germline is not matched at one junction end, which may reflect a read error. This chain links TRBV5-6 with TRBJ2-7, with 9 nucleotides matching TRBD1. Germline CDR1 is SGHDT and CDR2 is YYEEEE. The CDR3 consists of 12 residues. The CDR3 coding sequence is TGTGCCAGCAGACTCAGGACAGGGGCTCTCGCCTTC. It is translated as CASRLRTGALAF.

The rearrangement links TRBV4-3 to TRBJ1-1, with TRBD1 as a possible D gene (5 bases). The length of the CDR3 is 13 residues. Trimming pared 4 bases from V and 4 bases from J, leaving 10 bases between. CDR1 and CDR2 (germline): LGHNA, YSLEER. DNA for the CDR3: TGCGCCAGCAGCCTGCAGGGAAGCACTGAAGCTTTCTTT. This encodes CASSLQGSTEAFF.